The 25 T cell receptor beta chains presented below share a single source sample, sequenced in a study of T cell repertoires in cytomegalovirus infection. TCRdb reanalysed the reads using MiXCR and keeps one entry per CDR3 protein. The sample contains approximately 630,000 distinct CDR3 sequences, less than 25% of which appear only once. Sequencing was done on a sample of CD8+ T cells from PBMCs. Receptors originate from a human donor in good health (CMV status not recorded). Some clones in this sample may be carry-over from other donors' samples.

This clonotype was seen at least ten times. Compared with germline, one end of the junction differs, possibly owing to a read error. The gene calls are TRBV7-6 and TRBJ2-1, with 8 nucleotides matching TRBD1. Germline assignment: CDR1 SGHVS and CDR2 FNYEAQ. The length of the CDR3 is 15 residues. CDR3 nucleotides: TGTGCCAGCAGTTTAGAACAGGGGGCCTACAATGAGCAGTTCTTC. Protein sequence: CASSLEQGAYNEQFF.

In its sample, this clonotype was seen a few times. J is TRBJ1-1 and V is TRBV29-1; D possibly corresponds to TRBD1 (6 bases). The CDR3 has 12 residues. Germline V lookup: CDR1 SQVTM, CDR2 ANQGSEA. V lost 6 bases to trimming and J lost 1 base, with 9 bases between them. CDR3 nucleotides: TGCAGCGTCCCGACAGGGAACACTGAAGCTTTCTTT. Protein product: CSVPTGNTEAFF.

The rearrangement links TRBV20-1 to TRBJ1-6, with D tentatively TRBD1 (5 bases). Trimming took off 6 bases at V and 0 bases at J, with 9 bases between the two ends. Germline CDR1 and CDR2: DFQATT and SNEGSKA (reference sequence). The CDR3 loop spans 14 amino acids. CDR3 sequence (DNA): TGCAGTGCGGGGGGTAGCTCCTATAATTCACCCCTCCACTTT. Protein product: CSAGGSSYNSPLHF.

For this clonotype: Compared with germline, one end of the junction differs, possibly owing to a read error. The chain couples TRBV7-3 to TRBJ1-5; D not resolved. Per germline, CDR1 SGHTA and CDR2 FQGTGA. CDR3 size: 15 residues. The CDR3 DNA reads TGTGCCAGCAGCCTAACCGGCCAGATGAATCAGCCCCAGCATTTT. Protein sequence: CASSLTGQMNQPQHF.

The genes are TRBV2 and TRBJ2-3; no definite D call. Trimming cost V 0 bases and J 5 bases, with 12 bases left between them. Germline values: CDR1 SNHLY, CDR2 FYNNEI. The CDR3 runs to 15 residues. In nucleotides, the CDR3 is TGTGCCAGCAGTGAAGCGAATGGTTTGAGAGATACGCAGTATTTT. Amino acid sequence: CASSEANGLRDTQYF.

The gene calls are TRBV10-3 and TRBJ2-7; 11 bases agree with TRBD2. Unmatched junction bases numbered 3, after V lost 5 bases and J lost 3 bases. This CDR3 is built from 14 residues. The germline V gene has CDR1 ENHRY and CDR2 SYGVKD. The chain's CDR3 is CAISTSGGLYEQYF. CDR3 coding DNA: TGTGCCATCAGTACTAGCGGGGGCCTCTACGAGCAGTACTTC.

The chain uses TRBV6-2 or TRBV6-3 and TRBJ2-1, with 9 bases that match TRBD1. The CDR3 has 15 amino acids. Germline V gene sequence: CDR1 MNHEY, CDR2 SVGEGT. Losses at the gene ends were 0 bases for V and 9 bases for J; bases not matched to a gene: 6. The CDR3 is CASSYSTGGGGEQFF. The CDR3, as DNA: TGTGCCAGCAGTTACTCGACAGGGGGTGGGGGTGAGCAGTTCTTC.

The chain carries TRBV7-6 and TRBJ1-3, with a weak D call TRBD1 (6 bases). The ends were cut back, 5 bases at V and 7 bases at J, with 18 bases in the middle. The CDR3 is 15 residues long. Germline V gives CDR1 SGHVS, CDR2 FNYEAQ. The DNA for the CDR3 is TGTGCCAGCAGCCGGCCGGGGACAAACGATAACACCATATATTTT. It codes for CASSRPGTNDNTIYF. The full variable domain, its missing parts supplied by reference TRBV7-6 and TRBJ1-3, is GAGVSQSPRYKVTKRGQDVALRCDPISGHVSLYWYRQALGQGPEFLTYFNYEAQQDKSGLPNDRFSAERPEGSISTLTIQRTEQRDSAMYRCASSRPGTNDNTIYFGEGSWLTVV.

This clonotype was counted once. The chain has TRBV25-1 and TRBJ1-4; D gene ambiguous. Trimming removed 0 bases from V and 4 bases from J, with 12 bases in between. This CDR3 has 16 residues. Looked up from germline, CDR1 is MGHDK and CDR2 is SYGVNS. DNA of the CDR3: TGTGCCAGCAGTGAATATTGGGGAAAGGATAATGAAAAACTGTTTTTT. Its protein is CASSEYWGKDNEKLFF.

The CDR3 here is CASSQGGVRGEKLFF. CDR3 DNA sequence: TGCGCCAGCAGCCAAGGCGGGGTAAGGGGTGAAAAACTGTTTTTT. This rearrangement joins TRBV4-1 to TRBJ1-4; tentative D call: TRBD1 (5 bases). In germline, CDR1 is MGHRA, CDR2 YSYEKL. V lost 1 base, J lost 7 bases, and 13 bases lay in between. This CDR3 is built from 15 residues.

V usage is TRBV6-2 or TRBV6-3 and J usage is TRBJ1-3, with no clear D. Germline lookup yields CDR1 MNHEY and CDR2 SVGEGT. CDR3 length: 15 amino acids. V lost 2 bases, J lost 0 bases, and 8 bases lay in between. CDR3 DNA: TGTGCCAGCAGTTACCCGGTGGCCTCTGGAAACACCATATATTTT. It specifies CASSYPVASGNTIYF.

As for this clonotype: This could be a read error, since a much larger clone is one nucleotide away. Likely a read error: the CDR3 ends without its conserved phenylalanine or tryptophan. The chain is built from TRBV2 and TRBJ1-1; D remains ambiguous. The CDR3 is 15 residues long. CDR1 SNHLY and CDR2 FYNNEI come from the germline V gene. Between the trimmed V and J ends, which lost 2 bases and 2 bases, there was a span of 12 bases. Here the CDR3 DNA reads TGTGCCAGCAGTGAACTGGGTAGGCCAAACACTGAAGCTTTCCTT. Amino acids: CASSELGRPNTEAFL.

This clonotype was seen many times. The CDR3: CASSFDRKGYEQYF. For the CDR3, the DNA is TGTGCCAGCAGCTTTGACAGAAAGGGGTACGAGCAGTACTTC. The chain couples TRBV7-6 to TRBJ2-7, with TRBD1 as a possible D gene (5 bases). This CDR3 is 14 amino acids long. The V gene's germline CDR1 is SGHVS and CDR2 FNYEAQ. Trimming shortened V by 3 bases and J by 4 bases, and 13 bases separated the two germline ends.

This clonotype has a count of ten or more. The V and J genes are TRBV12-3 or TRBV12-4 and TRBJ2-1, with a possible D match to TRBD1 (6 bases). This CDR3 is 12 amino acids long. Trimming stripped 6 bases from V and 7 bases from J, with 10 bases between. The DNA for the CDR3 is TGTGCCAGCAGCCAACAGGGTAATGAGCAGTTCTTC. Protein: CASSQQGNEQFF.

The chain is built from TRBV11-2 and TRBJ2-6, with D hard to call. This CDR3 has 13 amino acids. Per germline, CDR1 SGHAT and CDR2 FQNNGV. Deletions cut 6 bases from V and 2 bases from J, with 5 bases between. The CDR3 sequence: CASRVTGANVLTF. CDR3 DNA sequence: TGTGCCAGCAGAGTAACTGGGGCCAACGTCCTGACTTTC. The whole variable domain, filled in from reference TRBV11-2 and TRBJ2-6, reads EAGVAQSPRYKIIEKRQSVAFWCNPISGHATLYWYQQILGQGPKLLIQFQNNGVVDDSQLPKDRFSAERLKGVDSTLKIQPAKLEDSAVYLCASRVTGANVLTFGAGSRLTVL.

This clonotype was detected many times. V and J are TRBV2 and TRBJ2-3; 8 nucleotides align to TRBD2. The germline V gene has CDR1 SNHLY and CDR2 FYNNEI. The CDR3 has 16 residues. V shed 8 bases, J shed 2 bases, and the junction held 12 bases outside the gene matches. This chain's CDR3 is CASPLGTSGFTDTQYF. The CDR3 DNA follows: TGTGCCAGCCCACTTGGAACTAGCGGATTCACAGATACGCAGTATTTT. The full variable domain, its missing parts supplied by reference TRBV2 and TRBJ2-3, is EPEVTQTPSHQVTQMGQEVILRCVPISNHLYFYWYRQILGQKVEFLVSFYNNEISEKSEIFDDQFSVERPDGSNFTLKIRSTKLEDSAMYFCASPLGTSGFTDTQYFGPGTRLTVL.

The chain links TRBV20-1 to TRBJ2-7; 8 bases match TRBD1. The CDR3 is 17 amino acids. CDR1 is DFQATT and CDR2 is SNEGSKA in the germline V gene (reference sequence). With V trimmed by 5 bases and J by 6 bases, 21 bases remained unmatched. The CDR3 coding sequence is TGCAGTGCTTCCCGAAGAAACCCCGGGACAGGTTTAGCCGAGCAGTACTTC. It codes for CSASRRNPGTGLAEQYF.

This clonotype showed up many times. This sequence joins TRBV28 and TRBJ2-1; D may be TRBD1 (5 bases). CDR3 length: 15 amino acids. Germline CDR1 and CDR2: MDHEN and SYDVKM. Trimming stripped 5 bases from V and 4 bases from J, with 15 bases between. The CDR3 DNA reads TGTGCCAGCAGTCCCTCTTTTCAGGGTTACAATGAGCAGTTCTTC. This translates into CASSPSFQGYNEQFF.

This clonotype was observed a few times. This chain links TRBV7-9 with TRBJ2-3, with D unresolved. This CDR3 has 17 residues. The germline V gene has CDR1 SEHNR and CDR2 FQNEAQ (reference sequence). Trimming pared 5 bases from V and 2 bases from J, leaving 20 bases between. The CDR3 spells CASSQSGGFTLTDTQYF. The CDR3 nucleotides read TGTGCCAGCAGCCAGTCGGGTGGGTTCACTCTCACAGATACGCAGTATTTT.

In the case of this clonotype: A read error may account for a junction end that differs from germline. This chain links TRBV12-3 or TRBV12-4 with TRBJ2-1, with D perhaps TRBD1 or TRBD2 (5 bases each). The CDR3 is 14 amino acids. DNA of the CDR3: TGTGCCAACAGTTTAGCGCTTGGGGCCGGGGAGCAGTTCTTC. Translated: CANSLALGAGEQFF.

This clonotype has a handful of counts. V is TRBV19 and J is TRBJ1-5; D might be TRBD1 (6 bases). The CDR3 length is 18 residues. V was shortened by 5 bases and J by 2 bases, with 22 bases between the two germline ends. CDR1 and CDR2 (germline): LNHDA, SQIVND (reference sequence). The CDR3 sequence is CASSEGGSGLMGNQPQHF. The CDR3 DNA sequence: TGTGCCAGTAGTGAGGGGGGGTCGGGGCTCATGGGCAATCAGCCCCAGCATTTT.

V usage is TRBV14 and J usage is TRBJ2-5; D is uncertain. The V gene lost 0 bases and the J gene lost 4 bases, with 6 bases spanning the gap. Germline loops: CDR1 SGHDN, CDR2 FVKESK. This CDR3 spans 13 amino acids. The CDR3 region has the DNA TGTGCCAGCAGCCAAGATCCCGGAGAGACCCAGTACTTC. This gives the protein CASSQDPGETQYF.

This sequence joins TRBV9 and TRBJ2-1; 7 bases match TRBD2. After removal of 0 bases from V and 5 bases from J, the junction contained 5 bases not matched to a gene. Germline CDR1 and CDR2: SGDLS and YYNGEE. The CDR3 is 15 residues long. For the CDR3, the DNA is TGTGCCAGCAGCGTAGCGGGGACTACCAACAATGAGCAGTTCTTC. Translated, it gives CASSVAGTTNNEQFF.

J is TRBJ2-7 and V is TRBV10-3; 8 bases are a match to TRBD1. The CDR3 sequence is 13 residues long. Germline loops: CDR1 ENHRY, CDR2 SYGVKD. Unmatched junction bases numbered 3, after V lost 7 bases and J lost 1 base. CDR3 in DNA: TGTGCCATCAAGGGGGACAGGTCCTACGAGCAGTACTTC. Translating gives CAIKGDRSYEQYF.

This clonotype was seen at least ten times. The chain employs TRBV12-3 or TRBV12-4 and TRBJ2-4; D not resolved. This CDR3 is built from 14 residues. With 3 bases removed from V and 2 bases from J, the gap between germline ends came to 8 bases. DNA of the CDR3: TGTGCCAGCAGTTTGATTGAGACCAAAAACATTCAGTACTTC. Protein product: CASSLIETKNIQYF.